The rows below give T cell receptor beta chains drawn from one sample of a study of CD8 T cells in Susac syndrome. In TCRdb, the immunoSEQ multiplex PCR reads were re-called with MiXCR into one record per CDR3 protein. This repertoire shows 200,000 to 300,000 distinct CDR3 sequences, 96% found once; its top ten account for approximately 0.094%. The sample consisted of CD4+ T cells from PBMCs. These TCRs come from a human donor with Susac syndrome. CDR3s include the opening cysteine and the closing phenylalanine or tryptophan. D genes are given only for firm matches. Part of the rows lack a size; the others show once, few, many or a class for expanded clones.

clone size: .
V gene: TRBV29-1
D gene: .
J gene: TRBJ1-1
CDR3 protein: CSVGGRGMSTEAFF
CDR3 DNA: TGCAGCGTTGGGGGCCGGGGGATGAGCACTGAAGCTTTCTTT

clone size: .
V gene: TRBV20-1
D gene: TRBD2
J gene: TRBJ2-5
CDR3 protein: CSAGTSGSAETQYF
CDR3 DNA: TGCAGTGCTGGGACTAGCGGGAGTGCTGAGACCCAGTACTTC

clone size: .
V gene: TRBV20-1
D gene: TRBD2
J gene: TRBJ2-5
CDR3 protein: CSVPRTSGQETQYF
CDR3 DNA: TGCAGTGTTCCGCGGACTAGCGGACAAGAGACCCAGTACTTC

clone size: .
V gene: TRBV20-1
D gene: TRBD1
J gene: TRBJ1-1
CDR3 protein: CSATTGGSTEAFF
CDR3 DNA: TGCAGTGCGACGACAGGGGGAAGCACTGAAGCTTTCTTT

clone size: .
V gene: TRBV20-1
D gene: TRBD1
J gene: TRBJ1-5
CDR3 protein: CSARVETGGIDQPQHF
CDR3 DNA: TGCAGTGCTAGAGTCGAGACAGGGGGCATTGATCAGCCCCAGCATTTT

clone size: .
V gene: TRBV27
D gene: .
J gene: TRBJ2-5
CDR3 protein: CASSPTRVQETQYF
CDR3 DNA: TGTGCCAGCAGCCCTACCAGAGTGCAAGAGACCCAGTACTTC

clone size: .
V gene: TRBV12-3/TRBV12-4
D gene: .
J gene: TRBJ2-1
CDR3 protein: CASSLKAGRQFF
CDR3 DNA: TGTGCCAGCAGTTTAAAAGCTGGTAGGCAGTTCTTC

clone size: .
V gene: TRBV28
D gene: TRBD1
J gene: TRBJ2-7
CDR3 protein: CASSSDRGHNEQYF
CDR3 DNA: TGTGCCAGCAGTTCCGACAGGGGGCACAACGAGCAGTACTTC

clone size: .
V gene: TRBV4-1
D gene: .
J gene: TRBJ1-1
CDR3 protein: CASSAGKNTEAFF
CDR3 DNA: TGCGCCAGCAGCGCGGGAAAGAACACTGAAGCTTTCTTT

clone size: .
V gene: TRBV28
D gene: .
J gene: TRBJ2-3
CDR3 protein: CASSFERDTQYF
CDR3 DNA: TGTGCCAGCAGTTTCGAGAGGGATACGCAGTATTTT

clone size: .
V gene: TRBV12-3/TRBV12-4
D gene: TRBD1
J gene: TRBJ2-2
CDR3 protein: CASSPTLGQGKAGELFF
CDR3 DNA: TGTGCCAGCAGTCCGACCTTGGGACAGGGGAAGGCCGGGGAGCTGTTTTTT

clone size: .
V gene: TRBV29-1
D gene: .
J gene: TRBJ1-1
CDR3 protein: CSVRGGRGETEAFF
CDR3 DNA: TGCAGCGTCAGAGGAGGGAGGGGTGAAACTGAAGCTTTCTTT

clone size: .
V gene: TRBV19
D gene: .
J gene: TRBJ2-7
CDR3 protein: CASSQLGYEQYF
CDR3 DNA: TGTGCCAGTAGCCAACTAGGGTACGAGCAGTACTTC

clone size: .
V gene: TRBV5-4
D gene: .
J gene: TRBJ1-1
CDR3 protein: CASSTPDWNTEAFF
CDR3 DNA: TGTGCCAGCAGCACACCTGACTGGAACACTGAAGCTTTCTTT

clone size: .
V gene: TRBV15
D gene: .
J gene: TRBJ1-2
CDR3 protein: CATSRVAVNYGYTF
CDR3 DNA: TGTGCCACCAGCAGAGTGGCAGTAAACTATGGCTACACCTTC

clone size: .
V gene: TRBV5-1
D gene: .
J gene: TRBJ2-2
CDR3 protein: CASSFGENTGELFF
CDR3 DNA: TGCGCCAGCAGCTTTGGTGAGAACACCGGGGAGCTGTTTTTT

clone size: once
V gene: TRBV6-6
D gene: .
J gene: TRBJ2-3
CDR3 protein: CASSLPPGSGTDTQYF
CDR3 DNA: TGTGCCAGCAGTCTTCCCCCCGGTTCGGGGACAGATACGCAGTATTTT

clone size: once
V gene: TRBV28
D gene: .
J gene: TRBJ1-2
CDR3 protein: CASSSSGYTF
CDR3 DNA: TGTGCCAGTAGCTCGTCGGGCTACACCTTC

clone size: .
V gene: TRBV23-1
D gene: TRBD1
J gene: TRBJ2-7
CDR3 protein: CASSQSGQGYYEQYF
CDR3 DNA: TGCGCCAGCAGTCAATCGGGACAGGGATACTACGAGCAGTACTTC

clone size: .
V gene: TRBV20-1
D gene: .
J gene: TRBJ2-5
CDR3 protein: CSARVGARQETQYF
CDR3 DNA: TGCAGTGCTAGAGTCGGGGCCCGCCAAGAGACCCAGTACTTC